This T cell receptor (beta chain) was sequenced during a study of beta chain features in type 1 diabetes. This clone was recorded a few times. The antigen is unknown. Points from the study as a whole: Within each of all four CD4+ subsets, Type 1 diabetes patients had TCRB CDR3s that were moderately but significantly shorter. A potential PCR bias toward shorter templates would be equal in patient and control samples. In type 1 diabetes patients, VDJ junctions had fewer insertions; deletions at these junctions were more frequent.

Trimming left V 4 bases short and J 4 bases short, with 15 bases between. CDR1 is SGHRS and CDR2 is YFSETQ in the germline V gene. This CDR3 spans 15 amino acids. What was sequenced were expressed TCRB transcripts, since all of the isolated RNA had been reverse transcribed. The average output of naive, central memory and regulatory T cell samples was several million reads. The protocol was immunoSEQ multiplex PCR, while the TCRdb copy is restricted to in-frame clones and leaves out a portion. Of some 150,000 clones listed, around 13% were seen once; the top ten hold around 1.2%. The sample was central memory CD4+ T cells from blood. The genes are TRBV5-1 and TRBJ2-1; D is unclear. The TCR sequence derives from a man aged 18 to 30 with type 1 diabetes. The CDR3 is CASSVQYSPYNEQFF. CDR3 DNA sequence: TGCGCCAGCAGCGTACAGTATTCACCGTACAATGAGCAGTTCTTC.